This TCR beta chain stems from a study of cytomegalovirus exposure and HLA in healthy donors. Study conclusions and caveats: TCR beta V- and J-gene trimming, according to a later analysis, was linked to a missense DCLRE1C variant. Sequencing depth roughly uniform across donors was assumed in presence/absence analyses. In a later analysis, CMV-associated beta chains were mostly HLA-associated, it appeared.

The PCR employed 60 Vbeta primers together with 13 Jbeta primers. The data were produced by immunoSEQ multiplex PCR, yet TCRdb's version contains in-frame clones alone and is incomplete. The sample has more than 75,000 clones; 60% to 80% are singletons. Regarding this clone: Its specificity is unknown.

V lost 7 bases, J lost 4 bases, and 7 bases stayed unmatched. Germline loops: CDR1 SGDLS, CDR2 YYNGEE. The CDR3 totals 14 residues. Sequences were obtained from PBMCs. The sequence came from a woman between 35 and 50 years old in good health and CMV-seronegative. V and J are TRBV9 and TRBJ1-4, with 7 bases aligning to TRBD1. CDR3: CASGTGALNEKLFF. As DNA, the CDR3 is TGTGCCAGCGGAACAGGGGCTCTTAATGAAAAACTGTTTTTT.